This record covers a single TCR beta chain. Its target is unknown. The sample originates from a study of T-cell memory formation after mild COVID-19. Study-level results: Prior to infection, memory already included some responding clones, suggesting cross-reactive memory joined. The main location of contracting CD4+ clones was CM and EM, and that of contracting CD8+ clones was EMRA.

There are 13 residues in the CDR3. Germline V gene data show CDR1 as MNHEY and CDR2 as SVGAGI. V was clipped by 8 bases and J by 2 bases, with 13 bases between them. Using its own MiXCR run on the 5' RACE reads, TCRdb lists one record per CDR3 protein. The data show hundreds of thousands of distinct CDR3 sequences, roughly 13% seen once. V gene TRBV6-5 combines with J gene TRBJ2-7; possibly TRBD2 for D (6 bases). The receptor was isolated from a man aged 18 to 30 who had mild COVID-19 (a few samples of this study predate the infection). Cell type and time point are not known. The sample consisted of PBMCs or a T cell subset sorted from them (not recorded which). CDR3 coding DNA: TGTGCCAGCCGCCCGGGAGTAACCTACGAGCAGTACTTC. It translates to CASRPGVTYEQYF.